Listed here are 23 T cell receptor beta chains from one sample, sequenced in a study of T cell responses to AZD1222 COVID-19 vaccine. The data were produced by immunoSEQ multiplex PCR, yet TCRdb's version contains in-frame clones alone and is incomplete. Here the sample spans 150,000 or so clones, 82% being singletons. The sequenced sample was peripheral blood, obtained on day 0 of MenACWY control vaccination. Receptor source: an adult in good health.

The V and J genes are TRBV19 and TRBJ1-5; D is undetermined. The CDR3 loop spans 15 amino acids. The V gene lost 7 bases and the J gene lost 0 bases, with 13 bases spanning the gap. Per germline, CDR1 LNHDA and CDR2 SQIVND (reference sequence). The CDR3 spells CASIPGPISNQPQHF. In DNA, the CDR3 is TGTGCCAGTATCCCCGGACCGATTAGCAATCAGCCCCAGCATTTT.

This clone was seen a single time. V usage is TRBV6-2 or TRBV6-3 and J usage is TRBJ2-2; 7 bases agree with TRBD1. From germline, CDR1 is MNHEY and CDR2 SVGEGT. This CDR3 has 14 residues. After removal of 3 bases from V and 7 bases from J, the junction contained 5 bases not matched to a gene. CDR3 nucleotide sequence: TGTGCCAGCAGTTATGGGGCAGGGGGCGGGGAGCTGTTTTTT. This sequence encodes CASSYGAGGGELFF.

As concerns this clone: One end of the junction fails to match germline, which may point to a read error. The rearrangement links TRBV5-6 to TRBJ1-2, with TRBD1 identical over 9 bases. CDR1 SGHDT and CDR2 YYEEEE come from the germline V gene. The CDR3 spans 15 residues. CDR3 coding DNA: TGTGCCAGCAGTTTGACAGGGGGAGTAGGGCCTAGGGACCGCTTC. Encoded protein: CASSLTGGVGPRDRF.

This clone was seen a single time. The CDR3 reads CASSQARGSQMNTEAFF. The CDR3 DNA follows: TGCGCCAGCAGCCAAGCCAGGGGATCCCAAATGAACACTGAAGCTTTCTTT. This chain joins TRBV4-1 and TRBJ1-1; D may be TRBD1 (6 bases). V dropped 1 base and J dropped 0 bases, with 15 bases sitting between them. Germline assignment: CDR1 MGHRA and CDR2 YSYEKL. CDR3 length: 17 residues.

V usage is TRBV4-1 and J usage is TRBJ2-1; D perhaps matches TRBD2 (6 bases). The germline V and J ends were trimmed by 4 bases and 1 base, with 17 bases remaining between them. The CDR3 has 17 amino acids. Germline loops: CDR1 MGHRA, CDR2 YSYEKL. The CDR3 DNA reads TGCGCCAGCAGCCGGATTCGACTAGTTCGTTCCTACAATGAGCAGTTCTTC. Its protein product is CASSRIRLVRSYNEQFF.

The rearrangement joins TRBV24-1 to TRBJ1-2; perhaps TRBD1 as D (6 bases). Germline V gives CDR1 KGHDR, CDR2 SFDVKD. V was shortened by 7 bases and J by 0 bases, with 11 bases between the two germline ends. The CDR3 is 14 amino acids. The CDR3 nucleotides read TGTGCCACCAGCCCAAGGGGGACTAACTATGGCTACACCTTC. Translated: CATSPRGTNYGYTF.

This chain joins TRBV7-8 and TRBJ2-2, with a possible D match to TRBD2 (5 bases). With 3 bases removed from V and 12 bases from J, the gap between germline ends came to 17 bases. The CDR3 sequence is 14 residues long. The germline V gene encodes CDR1 SGHVS and CDR2 FQNEAQ. This chain's CDR3 is CASSLREANDKLFF. The CDR3, as DNA: TGTGCCAGCAGCTTGAGGGAAGCCAACGACAAGCTGTTTTTT.

The chain has TRBV28 and TRBJ1-1; D gene unclear. Looked up from germline, CDR1 is MDHEN and CDR2 is SYDVKM. Between the trimmed V and J ends, which lost 2 bases and 4 bases, there was a span of 5 bases. This CDR3 is 12 amino acids long. CDR3 in DNA: TGTGCCAGCAGTTTAAGTATCACTGAAGCTTTCTTT. This sequence encodes CASSLSITEAFF.

DNA for the CDR3: TGTGCCAGCAGTTACCGAATAGATGGTAACCAGTACTTC. Translated, it gives CASSYRIDGNQYF. The chain has TRBV6-5 and TRBJ2-7; D uncertain. Germline loops: CDR1 MNHEY, CDR2 SVGAGI. The CDR3 sequence is 13 residues long. Trimming removed 2 bases at V and 10 bases at J, with 15 bases between.

Note on this clone: The junction departs from germline at one end; a sequencing error may be responsible. This rearrangement joins TRBV6-5 to TRBJ1-1; no reliable D call. Germline V CDR1 and CDR2: MNHEY, SVGAGI. The CDR3 spans 11 residues. The CDR3 sequence is CASIYGGSAFF. CDR3 DNA sequence: TGTGCCAGCATTTACGGAGGGTCGGCTTTCTTT.

Regarding this clone: This same CDR3 is encoded by further DNA sequences in the sample. The chain carries TRBV3-1 (or the pseudogene TRBV3-2) and TRBJ2-3; no reliable D call. The germline gives CDR1 LGHDT, CDR2 YNNKEL (reference sequence). V was cut by 1 base and J by 5 bases, with 4 bases left in between. This CDR3 is 12 amino acids long. The CDR3 protein is CASSQGLDTQYF. CDR3 nucleotide sequence: TGTGCCAGCAGCCAAGGCTTAGATACGCAGTATTTT.

This clone was observed a few times. The gene calls are TRBV12-5 and TRBJ2-7; 9 positions agree with TRBD1. Germline loops: CDR1 LGHNT, CDR2 FRNRAP. J lost 4 bases, V lost 1 base, and 8 bases had no gene match. CDR3 length: 16 amino acids. CDR3 bases: TGTGCTAGTGGTTTGGGGCCGGGACAGGGAGGATACGAGCAGTACTTC. Its protein is CASGLGPGQGGYEQYF.

This chain connects TRBV28 to TRBJ2-1, with 7 bases lining up with TRBD2. The junction had 10 bases not matched to a gene; V was cut back by 2 bases and J by 3 bases. The CDR3 contains 17 residues. Germline lookup yields CDR1 MDHEN and CDR2 SYDVKM. DNA for the CDR3: TGTGCCAGCAGTTTAGCGAGTTCGCGGGGGTTCTACAATGAGCAGTTCTTC. Its protein is CASSLASSRGFYNEQFF.

This rearrangement joins TRBV13 to TRBJ2-2; D is uncertain. Trimming shortened V by 4 bases and J by 0 bases, and 9 bases separated the two germline ends. Germline-derived CDR1 and CDR2 are PRHDT and FYEKMQ (reference sequence). The CDR3 is 15 amino acids. CDR3 DNA: TGTGCCAGCAGCTCACCCGCCCCGAACACCGGGGAGCTGTTTTTT. Its translation is CASSSPAPNTGELFF.

There are a few counts of this clone. The V call is TRBV15, the J call TRBJ2-2; D perhaps matches TRBD2 (6 bases). CDR1 and CDR2 (germline): LNHNV, YYDKDF (reference sequence). Trimming shortened V by 0 bases and J by 2 bases, and 10 bases separated the two germline ends. This CDR3 is built from 16 residues. CDR3 loop: CATSRDWDLNTGELFF. CDR3 DNA sequence: TGTGCCACCAGCAGAGATTGGGACTTAAACACCGGGGAGCTGTTTTTT.

The rearrangement joins TRBV7-3 to TRBJ2-5, with D possibly TRBD1 on 5 matching bases. CDR1 and CDR2 from the germline V gene are SGHTA and FQGTGA. V was clipped by 5 bases and J by 1 base, with 8 bases between them. This CDR3 has 13 amino acids. The CDR3 region is CASSPTAQETQYF. The DNA of the CDR3 is TGTGCCAGCAGCCCGACAGCCCAAGAGACCCAGTACTTC. Filled out from reference TRBV7-3 and TRBJ2-5, the complete variable domain reads GAGVSQTPSNKVTEKGKYVELRCDPISGHTALYWYRQSLGQGPEFLIYFQGTGAADDSGLPNDRFFAVRPEGSVSTLKIQRTERGDSAVYLCASSPTAQETQYFGPGTRLLVL.

The chain carries TRBV19 and TRBJ2-3, with TRBD1 matching over 9 bases. This CDR3 comprises 15 residues. Germline loops: CDR1 LNHDA, CDR2 SQIVND (reference sequence). Losses at the gene ends were 3 bases for V and 3 bases for J; bases not matched to a gene: 4. The CDR3 here is CASSINRGRTDTQYF. The CDR3 DNA follows: TGTGCCAGTAGTATTAACAGGGGGCGAACAGATACGCAGTATTTT.

This clone was counted only a few times. The V gene is TRBV10-2, the J gene TRBJ2-7; TRBD1 matches 10 bases. The trim removed 7 bases at V and 4 bases at J, leaving 10 bases unmatched. From germline, CDR1 is WSHSY and CDR2 SAAADI. This CDR3 is built from 15 residues. Here the CDR3 DNA reads TGCGCCAGCACCTCTATTGGGACAGGGGCATACGAGCAGTACTTC. It translates to CASTSIGTGAYEQYF.

V and J are TRBV19 and TRBJ2-2; D is possibly TRBD1 (6 bases). The germline V gene has CDR1 LNHDA and CDR2 SQIVND (reference sequence). This CDR3 is 15 amino acids long. V lost 3 bases to trimming and J lost 5 bases, with 13 bases between them. The DNA for the CDR3 is TGTGCCAGTAGTATCCAGGGGTTGGGGACCGGGGAGCTGTTTTTT. Its translation is CASSIQGLGTGELFF.

The rearrangement links TRBV3-1 (or the pseudogene TRBV3-2) to TRBJ1-5, with D tentatively TRBD1 (6 bases). The CDR3 is 13 residues long. From germline, CDR1 is LGHDT and CDR2 YNNKEL (reference sequence). Trimming took 4 bases from V and 11 from J, leaving 15 bases between them. The CDR3, as DNA: TGTGCCAGCAGCCCCCAGGGACGGACAGCCCAGCATTTT. Protein product: CASSPQGRTAQHF.

This chain connects TRBV7-2 to TRBJ1-2, with TRBD1 identical over 9 bases. Germline CDR1 is SGHTA and CDR2 is FQGNSA. V lost 1 base and J lost 7; bases outside the gene matches: 4. The CDR3 sequence is 14 residues long. CDR3 region: CASSLDRGHGGYTF. The CDR3 nucleotides read TGTGCCAGCAGCTTAGACAGGGGGCATGGTGGCTACACCTTC.

This clone came up once. The chain employs TRBV5-4 and TRBJ2-3; D gene uncertain. Germline CDR1 is SGHNT and CDR2 is YYREEE (reference sequence). The CDR3 consists of 14 residues. Trimming cost V 4 bases and J 4 bases, with 13 bases left between them. CDR3 nucleotides: TGTGCCAGCAGCCTCCAGGCGGCCGCAGATACGCAGTATTTT. It codes for CASSLQAAADTQYF.

The chain recombines TRBV5-4 with TRBJ2-5; either TRBD1 or TRBD2 may fit D (5 bases each). Deletions cut 0 bases from V and 5 bases from J, with 14 bases between. This CDR3 comprises 15 residues. Germline CDR1 reads SGHNT; CDR2 reads YYREEE (reference sequence). The CDR3 is CASSLEGTRTETQYF. In nucleotides, the CDR3 is TGTGCCAGCAGCTTGGAAGGGACCCGGACGGAGACCCAGTACTTC.